This T cell receptor (beta chain) emerged from a study of T cell responses to AZD1222 COVID-19 vaccine. Study-wide background: Second-dose schedules of about 4 or about 12 weeks were combined.

Points from the study as a whole: Of the AZD1222 recipients, only five to seven were seropositive at baseline. A mostly white British donor set with more females was recruited, and clonal diversity was possibly underestimated. Sampling captured repertoires only after the peak T cell response.

Sequenced by immunoSEQ multiplex PCR; TCRdb stores in-frame clones only, minus some. The table shows about 120,000 clones, with roughly nine tenths occurring only once. This clone has more than one count but fewer than ten. Its antigen is as yet unknown. V was pared by 3 bases and J by 7 bases, with 15 bases of the junction left unmatched. This CDR3 spans 16 amino acids. Germline V gene sequence: CDR1 SGDLS, CDR2 YYNGEE. Sequencing was performed on peripheral blood, taken on day 0 of AZD1222 vaccination. The J gene is TRBJ2-7, the V gene TRBV9; 8 bases align to TRBD2. The sequence was obtained from an adult in good health. The CDR3 sequence: CASSAGPGLVPQEQYF. The CDR3, as DNA: TGTGCCAGCAGCGCGGGGCCGGGACTAGTCCCTCAGGAGCAGTACTTC.